This TCR beta chain was sequenced in a study of T cell repertoires in cytomegalovirus infection. The study's findings and limits: Ex vivo, HLA-C-restricted CMV-specific TCR beta clonotypes prevailed over the rest of the response.

TCRdb called the reads again in MiXCR, with one record for every CDR3 protein. Of nearly 550,000 distinct CDR3 sequences in the sample, approximately 15% are singletons; the top ten hold roughly a quarter. The CDR3 covers 14 residues. Germline V CDR1 and CDR2: LNHNV, YYDKDF (reference sequence). Deletions cut 8 bases from V and 3 bases from J, with 16 bases between. Concerning this clonotype itself: Its cognate antigen is unknown.

The genes are TRBV15 and TRBJ1-1, with D perhaps TRBD1 (5 bases). Specimen: CD8+ T cells from PBMCs. The receptor was isolated from a human donor in good health (CMV status not recorded). Some clones in this sample may be carry-over from other donors' samples. The CDR3 sequence is CATGPGNSYTEAFF. DNA of the CDR3: TGTGCCACCGGACCAGGGAACTCGTACACTGAAGCTTTCTTT.